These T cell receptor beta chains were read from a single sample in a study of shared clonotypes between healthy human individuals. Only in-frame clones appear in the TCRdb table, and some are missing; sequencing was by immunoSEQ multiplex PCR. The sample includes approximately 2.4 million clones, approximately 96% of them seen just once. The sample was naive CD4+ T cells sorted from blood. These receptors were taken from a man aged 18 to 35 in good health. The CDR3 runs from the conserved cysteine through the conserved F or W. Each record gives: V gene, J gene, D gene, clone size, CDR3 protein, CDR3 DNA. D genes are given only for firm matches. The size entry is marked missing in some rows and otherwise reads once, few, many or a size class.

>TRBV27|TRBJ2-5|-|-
CASSLASGGGGETQYF
TGTGCCAGCAGTTTGGCCTCAGGAGGGGGCGGGGAGACCCAGTACTTC
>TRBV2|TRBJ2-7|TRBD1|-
CASSTGTGFYEQYF
TGTGCCAGCAGTACCGGGACAGGGTTCTACGAGCAGTACTTC
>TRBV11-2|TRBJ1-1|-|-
CASSPQGFDTEAFF
TGTGCCAGCAGCCCACAGGGTTTTGACACTGAAGCTTTCTTT
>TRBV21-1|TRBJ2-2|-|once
CASSKVAGVGELFF
TGTGCCAGCAGCAAAGTAGCGGGTGTCGGGGAGCTGTTTTTT
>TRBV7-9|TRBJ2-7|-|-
CASSLVDEQYF
TGTGCCAGCAGCTTAGTGGACGAGCAGTACTTC
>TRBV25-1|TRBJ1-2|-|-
CASSEKGGAWGYTF
TGTGCCAGCAGTGAAAAAGGGGGTGCTTGGGGCTACACCTTC
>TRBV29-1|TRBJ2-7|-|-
CSALPGGHPYEQYF
TGCAGCGCTCTCCCGGGGGGCCACCCCTACGAGCAGTACTTC
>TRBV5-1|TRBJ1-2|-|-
CASSLGSAGYYGYTF
TGCGCCAGCAGCTTGGGGTCGGCGGGTTACTATGGCTACACCTTC
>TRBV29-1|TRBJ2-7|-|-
CSVEAGSHEQYF
TGCAGCGTTGAGGCCGGGAGCCACGAGCAGTACTTC
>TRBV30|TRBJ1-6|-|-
CAWRDSLNSPLHF
TGTGCCTGGAGGGACAGCCTAAATTCACCCCTCCACTTT
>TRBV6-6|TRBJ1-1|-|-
CASSDTGRGTEAFF
TGTGCCAGCAGTGACACAGGGCGGGGAACTGAAGCTTTCTTT
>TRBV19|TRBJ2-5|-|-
CASSIPGTGETQYF
TGTGCCAGTAGTATACCCGGGACTGGAGAGACCCAGTACTTC
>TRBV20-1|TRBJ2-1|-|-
CSATNGAEQFF
TGCAGTGCCACGAACGGGGCAGAGCAGTTCTTC
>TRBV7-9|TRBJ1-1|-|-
CASSLLSTPRGMNTEAFF
TGTGCCAGCAGCTTACTGTCAACCCCAAGGGGCATGAACACTGAAGCTTTCTTT
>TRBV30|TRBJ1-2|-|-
CAWSVGPRSASNYGYTF
TGTGCCTGGAGTGTAGGGCCTCGCTCCGCGTCTAACTATGGCTACACCTTC
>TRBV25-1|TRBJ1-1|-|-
CASSESGRGEAFF
TGTGCCAGCAGTGAATCAGGGAGAGGTGAAGCTTTCTTT
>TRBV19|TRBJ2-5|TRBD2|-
CASSISGLAVQETQYF
TGTGCCAGTAGTATCTCGGGACTAGCGGTTCAAGAGACCCAGTACTTC
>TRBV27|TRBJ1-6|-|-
CASSLFRVGNSPLHF
TGTGCCAGCAGTTTATTCAGGGTAGGGAATTCACCCCTCCACTTT
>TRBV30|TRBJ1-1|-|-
CAWSVVRAAEAFF
TGTGCCTGGAGTGTAGTTCGGGCAGCTGAAGCTTTCTTT
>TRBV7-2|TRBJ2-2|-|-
CASSLGVANTGELFF
TGTGCCAGCAGCTTAGGAGTCGCGAACACCGGGGAGCTGTTTTTT
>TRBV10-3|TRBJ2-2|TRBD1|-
CAISEGTGGGTGELFF
TGTGCCATCAGTGAAGGGACAGGGGGCGGGACCGGGGAGCTGTTTTTT
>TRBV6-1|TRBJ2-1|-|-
CASSISSSYNEQFF
TGTGCCAGCAGTATTTCAAGCTCCTACAATGAGCAGTTCTTC
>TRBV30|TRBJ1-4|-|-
CAWREQGIGEKLFF
TGTGCCTGGAGAGAACAGGGTATAGGTGAAAAACTGTTTTTT
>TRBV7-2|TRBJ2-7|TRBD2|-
CASSFSGNYEQYF
TGTGCCAGCAGCTTTAGCGGGAACTACGAGCAGTACTTC
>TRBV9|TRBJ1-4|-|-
CASSGGINEKLFF
TGTGCCAGCAGCGGGGGGATTAATGAAAAACTGTTTTTT
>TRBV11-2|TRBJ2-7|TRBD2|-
CASSFLGTSHEQYF
TGTGCCAGCAGCTTCCTAGGGACTAGCCACGAGCAGTACTTC